This TCR beta chain is from a study of shared clonotypes between healthy human individuals. Notes on the study in general: Sorted-subset samples were not fully sequenced, rarefaction indicated.

Profiled with immunoSEQ multiplex PCR; TCRdb holds only in-frame clones, not every one. The sample yields 330,000 or so clones, over 70% seen once. Ten or more counts support this clone. Its cognate antigen is unknown. This receptor was taken from a man between 25 and 39 years old in good health. The sequenced material came from memory CD4+ T cells sorted from blood. This sample's subset: CD45RA-negative fraction.

The CDR3 spells CASSPPGARITDTQYF. The CDR3 region has the DNA TGTGCCAGCAGCCCTCCGGGGGCGCGAATCACAGATACGCAGTATTTT. The chain recombines TRBV28 with TRBJ2-3, with D perhaps TRBD1 or TRBD2 (6 bases each). Germline CDR1 and CDR2: MDHEN and SYDVKM. The V and J ends lost 6 bases and 2 bases respectively, with 18 bases between them. The CDR3 is 16 residues long.